The clone carrying this T cell receptor (beta chain) was seen at least ten times. With duration under 3 months, ophthalmopathy was active: Clinical Activity Score at least 3, NOSPECS at least 4. Thyroid ultrasound, orbital computed tomography, clinical symptoms, and serum thyroxine and TRAb underpinned diagnoses. The sample belongs to a study of T cells in Graves' hyperthyroidism and ophthalmopathy. Across the whole study: Peripheral blood draws took place at initial diagnosis, ahead of any treatment.

CDR3 size: 12 residues. Between the trimmed V and J ends, which lost 4 bases and 4 bases, there was a span of 10 bases. Germline V lookup: CDR1 DFQATT, CDR2 SNEGSKA (reference sequence). TCR beta CDR3 region amplification was performed from RNA transcripts. A set of HTBI primers served as the primers for a first-round RT-PCR of the TCR CDR3. TCRdb reanalysed the multiplex PCR reads using MiXCR and keeps one entry per CDR3 protein. The profile shows around 240,000 distinct CDR3 sequences, roughly 15% of them singletons. Sequenced: blood. This receptor was obtained from a woman aged 18-29 years with Graves' ophthalmopathy. The chain combines TRBV20-1 with TRBJ1-1; D not resolved. CDR3 residues: CSAIYLSTEAFF. CDR3 nucleotide sequence: TGCAGTGCTATTTACCTGAGCACTGAAGCTTTCTTT.